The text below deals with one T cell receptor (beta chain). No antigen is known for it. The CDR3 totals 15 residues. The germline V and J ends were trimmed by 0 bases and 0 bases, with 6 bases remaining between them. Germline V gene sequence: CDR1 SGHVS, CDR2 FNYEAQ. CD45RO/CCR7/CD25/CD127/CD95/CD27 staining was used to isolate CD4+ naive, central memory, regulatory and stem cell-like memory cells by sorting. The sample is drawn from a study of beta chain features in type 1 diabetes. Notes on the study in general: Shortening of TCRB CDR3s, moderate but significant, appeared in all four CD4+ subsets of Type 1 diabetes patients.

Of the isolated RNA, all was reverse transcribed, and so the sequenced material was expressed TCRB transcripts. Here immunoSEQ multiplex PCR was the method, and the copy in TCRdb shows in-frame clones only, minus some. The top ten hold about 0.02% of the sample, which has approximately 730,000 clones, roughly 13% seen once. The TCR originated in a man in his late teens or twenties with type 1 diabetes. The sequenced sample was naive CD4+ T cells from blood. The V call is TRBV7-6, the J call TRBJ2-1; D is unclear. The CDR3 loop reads CASSLAPSSYNEQFF. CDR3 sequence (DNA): TGTGCCAGCAGCTTAGCACCCTCCTCCTACAATGAGCAGTTCTTC.